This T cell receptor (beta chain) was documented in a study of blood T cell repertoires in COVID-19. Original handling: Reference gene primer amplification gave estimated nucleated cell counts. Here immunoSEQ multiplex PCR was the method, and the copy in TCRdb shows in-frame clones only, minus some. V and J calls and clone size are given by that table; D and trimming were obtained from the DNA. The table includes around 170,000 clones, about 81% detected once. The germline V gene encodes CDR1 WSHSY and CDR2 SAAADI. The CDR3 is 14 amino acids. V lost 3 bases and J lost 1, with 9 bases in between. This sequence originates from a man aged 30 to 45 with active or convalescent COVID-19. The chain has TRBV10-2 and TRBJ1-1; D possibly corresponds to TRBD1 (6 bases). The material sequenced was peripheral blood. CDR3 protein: CASSEGGENTEAFF. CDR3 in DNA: TGCGCCAGCAGTGAAGGGGGGGAGAACACTGAAGCTTTCTTT.